These 8 T cell receptor beta chains were sequenced from one sample in a study of blood T cell repertoires in COVID-19. The protocol was immunoSEQ multiplex PCR, while the TCRdb copy is restricted to in-frame clones and leaves out a portion. The sample includes some 64,000 clones, over 60% seen only once; the top ten take more than 4.5%. Specimen: peripheral blood. Every receptor here comes from a woman aged 70 to 79 with COVID-19, enrolled during active disease.

This sequence joins TRBV5-5 and TRBJ2-7; possibly TRBD2 for D (8 bases). The germline V gene encodes CDR1 SGHKS and CDR2 YYEKEE (reference sequence). V lost 6 bases, J lost 6 bases, and 19 bases lay in between. This CDR3 spans 14 amino acids. The CDR3 loop is CASINRGGTAEQYV. The CDR3, as DNA: TGTGCCAGCATCAACCGGGGGGGGACAGCCGAGCAGTACGTC.

This clone was detected only once. The chain is built from TRBV15 and TRBJ2-6, with 7 positions matching TRBD1. The CDR3 runs 19 residues. The trim removed 1 base at V and 2 bases at J, leaving 11 bases unmatched. Per germline, CDR1 LNHNV and CDR2 YYDKDF (reference sequence). CDR3 DNA: TGTGCCACCAGCAGAGGCAGGGGGAGCTTGAGAACTGGGGCCAACGTCCTGACTTTC. Translated, it gives CATSRGRGSLRTGANVLTF.

V is TRBV10-3 and J is TRBJ2-1, with 9 bases that match TRBD2. The germline CDR1 and CDR2 sequences are ENHRY and SYGVKD. There are 15 residues in the CDR3. V shed 10 bases, J shed 0 bases, and the junction held 7 bases outside the gene matches. CDR3 in DNA: TGTGCCACCATCTCTAGCGGGGACTCCTACAATGAGCAGTTCTTC. This translates into CATISSGDSYNEQFF.

This clone was observed at least ten times. This chain connects TRBV5-6 to TRBJ2-3, with TRBD2 matching 10 bases. The CDR3 consists of 15 residues. In germline, CDR1 is SGHDT, CDR2 YYEEEE. Trimming at V came to 3 bases and at J to 10 bases, leaving 11 bases not matched to a gene. DNA of the CDR3: TGTGCCAGCAGCTCTCCTAGCGGGAGCGGGTGGGCGCAGTATTTT. It is translated as CASSSPSGSGWAQYF.

This chain links TRBV11-2 with TRBJ2-3; 9 positions agree with TRBD2. With 1 base clipped from V and 0 bases from J, the junction kept 11 bases outside the gene matches. The CDR3 consists of 19 residues. The V gene's germline CDR1 is SGHAT and CDR2 FQNNGV. The CDR3 DNA reads TGTGCCAGCAGCTTAGGGTTAGCGGGAGCATCTCCTAGCACAGATACGCAGTATTTT. Translation: CASSLGLAGASPSTDTQYF.

This clone has just a few counts. The V gene is TRBV6-6, the J gene TRBJ1-5; 7 positions match TRBD1. The CDR3 has 15 residues. Trimming removed 0 bases from V and 2 bases from J; junction bases left unmatched: 1. CDR1 and CDR2 (germline): MNHNY, SVGAGI (reference sequence). The CDR3 DNA reads TGTGCCAGCAGTTACTCAACAGGGGGCAATCAGCCCCAGCATTTT. This codes for CASSYSTGGNQPQHF.

The genes are TRBV6-5 and TRBJ1-2; TRBD1 matches 11 bases. This CDR3 has 14 amino acids. Trimming cost V 6 bases and J 3 bases; bases outside gene matches: 3. The germline V gene encodes CDR1 MNHEY and CDR2 SVGAGI. CDR3 in amino acids: CASSRDRGDYGYTF. The CDR3 DNA sequence: TGTGCCAGCAGCAGGGACAGGGGGGACTATGGCTACACCTTC.

This clone has just one count. This chain's CDR3 is CASSPGTTYEQYF. DNA of the CDR3: TGTGCCAGCTCACCCGGGACAACCTACGAGCAGTACTTC. This chain links TRBV18 with TRBJ2-7; perhaps TRBD1 as D (6 bases). CDR1 is KGHSH, CDR2 LQKENI, per germline. This CDR3 is built from 13 residues. Trimming shortened V by 3 bases and J by 2 bases, and 8 bases separated the two germline ends.